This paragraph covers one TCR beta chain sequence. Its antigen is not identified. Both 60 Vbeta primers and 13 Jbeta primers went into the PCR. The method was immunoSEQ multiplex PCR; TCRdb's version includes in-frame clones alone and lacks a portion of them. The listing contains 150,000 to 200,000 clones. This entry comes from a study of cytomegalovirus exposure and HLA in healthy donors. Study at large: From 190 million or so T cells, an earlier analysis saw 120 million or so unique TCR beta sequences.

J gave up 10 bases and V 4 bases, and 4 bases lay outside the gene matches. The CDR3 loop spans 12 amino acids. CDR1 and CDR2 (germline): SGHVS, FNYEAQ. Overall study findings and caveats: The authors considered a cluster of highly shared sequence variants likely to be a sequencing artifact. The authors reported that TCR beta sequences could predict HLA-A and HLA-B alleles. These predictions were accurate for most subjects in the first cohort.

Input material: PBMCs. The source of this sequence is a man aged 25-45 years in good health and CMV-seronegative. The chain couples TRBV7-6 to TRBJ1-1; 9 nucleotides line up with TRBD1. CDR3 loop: CASSSQGAGAFF. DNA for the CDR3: TGTGCCAGCAGCTCACAGGGGGCGGGAGCTTTCTTT.